The 28 T cell receptor beta chains below come from one sample, sequenced in a study of CXCR3-negative and CXCR3-positive naive CD8 T cells. Each TRB cDNA library was prepared by 5' RACE (with UMI labels). Following a re-call of the 5' RACE reads, TCRdb has one entry per CDR3 protein and lacks DNA. This sample's table reports about 110,000 distinct CDR3 sequences. Findings and caveats of the study: Researchers report that CXCR3-positive naive cells carry more hydrophobic TRB CDR3s than CXCR3-negative naive cells.

No antigen has been assigned to these receptors. Sequencing was done on a sample of naive CXCR3+ CD8+ T cells from blood. Subset given: CD45RO-CCR7+CD27+CD95- naive CD8+ T cells expressing CXCR3 (TNR3+). These receptors all come from a human donor in good health. Some clones in this sample may be carry-over from other donors' samples.

The chain carries TRBV27 and TRBJ2-7; TCRdb names TRBD1, which stays unverified in the absence of DNA. Germline loops: CDR1 MNHEY, CDR2 SMNVEV (reference sequence). This CDR3 has 14 amino acids. The CDR3 sequence: CASSFGQGIHEQYF.

The CDR3 region is CSAKGAERGSSRANVLTF. The V and J genes are TRBV20-1 and TRBJ2-6; without DNA, the TCRdb call of TRBD2 cannot be checked. The CDR3 covers 18 residues. Germline V gene data show CDR1 as DFQATT and CDR2 as SNEGSKA (reference sequence).

CDR3 residues: CASSLDTGTPYNEQFF. The chain links TRBV5-8 to TRBJ2-1; TCRdb reports TRBD1, a call that lacks DNA to check it against. Germline CDR1 and CDR2: SGHTS and YDEGEE. The CDR3 length is 16 residues.

The CDR3 is CSASPLKQSSYEQYF. The genes are TRBV20-1 and TRBJ2-7; TCRdb reports TRBD1, a call that lacks DNA to check it against. CDR1 and CDR2 from the germline V gene are DFQATT and SNEGSKA (reference sequence). The CDR3 is 15 amino acids.

The chain is built from TRBV12-3 or TRBV12-4 and TRBJ2-3. The CDR3 contains 14 residues. CDR3 sequence reads: CASSREATTDTQYF.

This rearrangement joins TRBV7-3 to TRBJ2-5. CDR1 is SGHTA, CDR2 FQGTGA, per germline. CDR3 length: 16 residues. Here the CDR3 reads CASSPMGLGTRETQYF.

The chain employs TRBV6-5 and TRBJ2-2; checking the TCRdb D call of TRBD2 is not possible without DNA. The CDR3 has 13 residues. The germline V gene has CDR1 MNHEY and CDR2 SVGAGI. CDR3 protein: CASSLEATGELFF.

The chain recombines TRBV7-6 with TRBJ2-2; absent DNA, TCRdb's TRBD2 call cannot be checked. The CDR3 length is 16 residues. CDR1 SGHVS and CDR2 FNYEAQ come from the germline V gene. This CDR3 is CASSLGEGPNTGELFF.

The chain couples TRBV29-1 to TRBJ2-5; TCRdb proposes TRBD2, but this gene call is untestable without DNA. The CDR3 contains 15 residues. Germline values: CDR1 SQVTM, CDR2 ANQGSEA. CDR3 sequence reads: CSVEDLNSGQETQYF.

The rearrangement links TRBV7-2 to TRBJ1-1; TCRdb lists TRBD1, though no DNA is available to test this call. The CDR3 covers 12 residues. Germline-derived CDR1 and CDR2 are SGHTA and FQGNSA. This chain's CDR3 is CASSWGDTEAFF.

CDR3 residues: CSPNDQTNSNQPQHF. This chain connects TRBV29-1 to TRBJ1-5. The germline gives CDR1 SQVTM, CDR2 ANQGSEA. The CDR3 covers 15 residues.

The rearrangement joins TRBV9 to TRBJ2-1; with no DNA, the TCRdb D assignment of TRBD1 cannot be verified. The CDR3 sequence is 16 residues long. Germline CDR1 and CDR2: SGDLS and YYNGEE. CDR3: CASSRPRGEAYNEQFF.

V gene TRBV6-5 combines with J gene TRBJ1-5; TCRdb's D call of TRBD1 is untestable without DNA. The CDR3 extends over 16 amino acids. CDR1 is MNHEY and CDR2 is SVGAGI in the germline V gene. CDR3 sequence: CASSPRQQGANQPQHF.

The gene calls are TRBV6-6 and TRBJ1-1; the D gene TCRdb calls, TRBD1, cannot be checked with no DNA. Germline assignment: CDR1 MNHNY and CDR2 SVGAGI (reference sequence). CDR3 length: 15 residues. The CDR3 reads CASSSFGGRDTEAFF.

The chain couples TRBV9 to TRBJ2-7; TCRdb's D gene call, TRBD1, goes unchecked for lack of DNA. The CDR3 is 14 amino acids. The germline V gene encodes CDR1 SGDLS and CDR2 YYNGEE. This chain's CDR3 is CASSVGQGAYEQYF.

V gene TRBV12-3 or TRBV12-4 combines with J gene TRBJ2-1; there is no DNA to check the TCRdb D call of TRBD1. The CDR3 length is 14 residues. Here the CDR3 reads CASSPNREVNEQFF.

V and J are TRBV20-1 and TRBJ2-7; TCRdb proposes TRBD2, but this gene call is untestable without DNA. CDR1 and CDR2 (germline): DFQATT, SNEGSKA (reference sequence). There are 14 residues in the CDR3. Here the CDR3 reads CSAQGLAGLNEQYF.

The chain has TRBV29-1 and TRBJ1-2; the TRBD1 assignment by TCRdb is unverifiable without DNA. The length of the CDR3 is 13 residues. The V gene's germline CDR1 is SQVTM and CDR2 ANQGSEA. The CDR3 sequence: CSVLGQGAQGYTF.

The V and J genes are TRBV5-1 and TRBJ2-1; TCRdb designates TRBD2, a call that cannot be tested without DNA. Per germline, CDR1 SGHRS and CDR2 YFSETQ. The CDR3 sequence is 13 residues long. The CDR3 loop is CASSASSSREQFF.

The J gene is TRBJ2-1, the V gene TRBV4-3. Germline lookup yields CDR1 LGHNA and CDR2 YSLEER. The CDR3 is made up of 13 amino acids. The CDR3 sequence is CASSQDLFGEQFF.

The chain is built from TRBV5-1 and TRBJ2-7; TCRdb calls TRBD2, which cannot be checked without DNA. This CDR3 has 17 residues. Per the germline V gene, CDR1 is SGHRS and CDR2 is YFSETQ. CDR3 amino acids: CASSLAPPGLAAYEQYF.

This chain uses TRBV27 with TRBJ1-2; TCRdb picks TRBD1, but there is no DNA to check that call. Per germline, CDR1 MNHEY and CDR2 SMNVEV (reference sequence). The CDR3 contains 17 residues. This CDR3 is CASSSTPGAGSNYGYTF.

The chain employs TRBV19 and TRBJ2-1; the D call of TRBD2 rests on TCRdb alone, since no DNA is present to check it. Germline V CDR1 and CDR2: LNHDA, SQIVND (reference sequence). The CDR3 contains 12 residues. The CDR3 loop reads CASSGGVNEQFF. Drawing the rest from reference TRBV19 and TRBJ2-1, the complete variable domain is DGGITQSPKYLFRKEGQNVTLSCEQNLNHDAMYWYRQDPGQGLRLIYYSQIVNDFQKGDIAEGYSVSREKKESFPLTVTSAQKNPTAFYLCASSGGVNEQFFGPGTRLTVL.

The V call is TRBV25-1, the J call TRBJ1-1; TCRdb calls TRBD1, which cannot be checked without DNA. This CDR3 comprises 14 residues. The V gene's germline CDR1 is MGHDK and CDR2 SYGVNS. This CDR3 is CASSWDSENTEAFF.

The chain's CDR3 is CASTSGSNDEQFF. This chain links TRBV2 with TRBJ2-1; TCRdb's D gene call, TRBD2, goes unchecked for lack of DNA. CDR1 SNHLY and CDR2 FYNNEI come from the germline V gene. The CDR3 is 13 amino acids.

The chain links TRBV5-6 to TRBJ2-7. Per germline, CDR1 SGHDT and CDR2 YYEEEE. CDR3 length: 12 residues. The CDR3 protein is CASSWGGYEQYF. The variable domain in full, with the rest retrieved from reference TRBV5-6 and TRBJ2-7, is DAGVTQSPTHLIKTRGQQVTLRCSPKSGHDTVSWYQQALGQGPQFIFQYYEEEERQRGNFPDRFSGHQFPNYSSELNVNALLLGDSALYLCASSWGGYEQYFGPGTRLTVT.

This rearrangement joins TRBV20-1 to TRBJ2-1; TCRdb's D gene call, TRBD2, goes unchecked for lack of DNA. The CDR3 runs 16 residues. Per the germline V gene, CDR1 is DFQATT and CDR2 is SNEGSKA (reference sequence). CDR3 loop: CSARDQGDYSHNEQFF.

This chain connects TRBV28 to TRBJ2-7; TCRdb reports TRBD2, a call that lacks DNA to check it against. The CDR3 totals 15 residues. Looked up from germline, CDR1 is MDHEN and CDR2 is SYDVKM. CDR3: CASRSGTSGSGEQYF.